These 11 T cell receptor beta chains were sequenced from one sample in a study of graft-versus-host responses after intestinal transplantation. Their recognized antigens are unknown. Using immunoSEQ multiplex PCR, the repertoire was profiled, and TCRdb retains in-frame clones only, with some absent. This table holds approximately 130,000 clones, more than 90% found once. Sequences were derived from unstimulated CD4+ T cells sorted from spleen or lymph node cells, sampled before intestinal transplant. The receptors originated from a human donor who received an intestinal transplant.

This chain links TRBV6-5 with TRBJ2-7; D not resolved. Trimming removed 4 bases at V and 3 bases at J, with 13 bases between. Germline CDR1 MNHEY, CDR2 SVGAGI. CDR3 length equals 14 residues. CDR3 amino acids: CASSLGPQFYEQYF. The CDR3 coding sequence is TGTGCCAGCAGTTTAGGGCCCCAATTCTACGAGCAGTACTTC.

The CDR3 nucleotides read TGTGCCAGCTCACCACCGGGGATAATCCAAGAGACCCAGTACTTC. Translating it yields CASSPPGIIQETQYF. The J gene is TRBJ2-5, the V gene TRBV18; D ambiguous. The CDR3 sequence is 15 residues long. Trimming left V 0 bases short and J 1 base short, with 9 bases between. CDR1 and CDR2 from the germline V gene are KGHSH and LQKENI.

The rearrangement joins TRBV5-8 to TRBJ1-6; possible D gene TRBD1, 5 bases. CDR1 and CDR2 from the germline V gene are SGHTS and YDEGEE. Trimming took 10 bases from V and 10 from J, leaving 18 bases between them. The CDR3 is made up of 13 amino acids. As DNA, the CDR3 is TGTGCCGAGGGACGCAAACCTCGATCACCCCTCCACTTT. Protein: CAEGRKPRSPLHF.

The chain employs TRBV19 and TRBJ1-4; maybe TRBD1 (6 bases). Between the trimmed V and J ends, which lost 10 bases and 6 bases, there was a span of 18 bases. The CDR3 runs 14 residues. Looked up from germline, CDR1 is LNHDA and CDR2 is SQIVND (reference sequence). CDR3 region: CATRPGAGHEKLFF. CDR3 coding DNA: TGTGCCACCCGGCCGGGGGCAGGACATGAAAAACTGTTTTTT.

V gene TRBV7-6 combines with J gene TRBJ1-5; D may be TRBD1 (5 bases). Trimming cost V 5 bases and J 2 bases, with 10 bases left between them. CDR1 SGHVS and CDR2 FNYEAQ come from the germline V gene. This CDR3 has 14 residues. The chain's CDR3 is CASSLTVGNQPQHF. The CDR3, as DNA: TGTGCCAGCAGCCTGACAGTGGGCAATCAGCCCCAGCATTTT.

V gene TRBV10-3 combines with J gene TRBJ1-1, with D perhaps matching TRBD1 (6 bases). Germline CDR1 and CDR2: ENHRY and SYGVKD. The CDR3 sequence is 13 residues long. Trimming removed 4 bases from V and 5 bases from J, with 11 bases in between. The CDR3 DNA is TGTGCCATCAGTGTGGACAGTTCTACTGAAGCTTTCTTT. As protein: CAISVDSSTEAFF.

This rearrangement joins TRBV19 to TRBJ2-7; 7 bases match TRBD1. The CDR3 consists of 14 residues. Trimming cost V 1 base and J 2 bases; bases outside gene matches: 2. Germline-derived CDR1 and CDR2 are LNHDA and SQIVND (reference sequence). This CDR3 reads CASSIGDRTYEQYF. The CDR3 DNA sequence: TGTGCCAGTAGTATAGGGGACAGAACCTACGAGCAGTACTTC.

CDR3 amino acids: CASSLVPLASTYGYTF. DNA for the CDR3: TGTGCCAGCAGCTTAGTCCCCCTTGCGTCGACCTATGGCTACACCTTC. The genes are TRBV11-2 and TRBJ1-2; D unresolved. Deletions cut 1 base from V and 4 bases from J, with 16 bases between. This CDR3 region has 16 residues. Germline CDR1 is SGHAT and CDR2 is FQNNGV.

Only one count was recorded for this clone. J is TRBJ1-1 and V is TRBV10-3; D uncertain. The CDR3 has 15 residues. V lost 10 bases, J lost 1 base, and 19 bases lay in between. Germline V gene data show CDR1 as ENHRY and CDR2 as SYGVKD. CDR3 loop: CATHGFTHPNTEAFF. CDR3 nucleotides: TGTGCCACCCACGGATTTACCCATCCGAACACTGAAGCTTTCTTT.

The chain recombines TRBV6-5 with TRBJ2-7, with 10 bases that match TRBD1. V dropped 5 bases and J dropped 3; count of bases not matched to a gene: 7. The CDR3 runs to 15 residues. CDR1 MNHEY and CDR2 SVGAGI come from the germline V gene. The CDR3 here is CASSRPGQGFYEQYF. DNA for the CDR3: TGTGCCAGCAGTAGACCGGGACAGGGGTTCTACGAGCAGTACTTC.

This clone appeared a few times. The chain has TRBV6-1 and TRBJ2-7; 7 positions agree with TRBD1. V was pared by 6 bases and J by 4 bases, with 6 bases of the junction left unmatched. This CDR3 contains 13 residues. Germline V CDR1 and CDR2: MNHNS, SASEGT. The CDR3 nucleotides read TGTGCCAGCAGCCGGGACAGCCAATACGAGCAGTACTTC. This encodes CASSRDSQYEQYF.